Below, 8 T cell receptor beta chains from the same sample are listed, as sequenced in a study of blood T cell repertoires in COVID-19. Sequenced by immunoSEQ multiplex PCR; TCRdb stores in-frame clones only, minus some. The table lists under 250,000 clones, roughly 83% of them singletons, with around an eighth in the top ten. Sequenced material: peripheral blood. The source of these receptors is a man of 80 years or more with acute or convalescent COVID-19.

The J gene is TRBJ1-6, the V gene TRBV21-1; the table's TRBD1 call for D was not verified on the DNA. TRBV21-1 is classified as a pseudogene. The CDR3 is made up of 19 amino acids. The CDR3 protein is CASSKPPGQAPKCNSPLHF. The CDR3 DNA sequence: TGTGCCAGCAGCAAACCCCCCGGACAGGCGCCGAAATGTAATTCACCCCTCCACTTT.

The chain combines TRBV18 with TRBJ2-7, with 7 bases aligning to TRBD2. The CDR3 spans 12 residues. Looked up from germline, CDR1 is KGHSH and CDR2 is LQKENI. V lost 6 bases and J lost 3; bases outside the gene matches: 2. The DNA for the CDR3 is TGTGCCAGCTCGGGGGAGGGCTACGAGCAGTACTTC. Amino acid sequence: CASSGEGYEQYF.

CDR3 DNA: TGTGCCAGCAGCCGACAGCTTAGATCTAATGAAAAACTGTTTTTT. Its protein product is CASSRQLRSNEKLFF. The chain employs TRBV5-6 and TRBJ1-4, with D perhaps TRBD1 (5 bases). The CDR3 has 15 residues. Trimming cost V 4 bases and J 3 bases, with 13 bases left between them. The germline V gene encodes CDR1 SGHDT and CDR2 YYEEEE.

The chain uses TRBV28 and TRBJ1-4, with 9 nucleotides matching TRBD1. The V segment lost 6 bases and the J segment 7 bases; nucleotides outside the gene matches: 6. CDR1 MDHEN and CDR2 SYDVKM come from the germline V gene. The CDR3 sequence is 14 residues long. The CDR3 nucleotides read TGTGCCAGCAGGACCGGGACAGGGTTTGAAAAACTGTTTTTT. Amino acids: CASRTGTGFEKLFF.

This rearrangement joins TRBV5-1 to TRBJ2-4; 8 bases are shared with TRBD1. V dropped 3 bases and J dropped 3; count of bases not matched to a gene: 8. The CDR3 is 16 residues long. Germline lookup yields CDR1 SGHRS and CDR2 YFSETQ. The CDR3 DNA follows: TGCGCCAGCAGCTCAGAAGGGACAGGAGTCAAAAACATTCAGTACTTC. The encoded protein is CASSSEGTGVKNIQYF. The full variable domain, with the rest looked up from reference TRBV5-1 and TRBJ2-4, is KAGVTQTPRYLIKTRGQQVTLSCSPISGHRSVSWYQQTPGQGLQFLFEYFSETQRNKGNFPGRFSGRQFSNSRSEMNVSTLELGDSALYLCASSSEGTGVKNIQYFGAGTRLSVL.

The chain has TRBV6-5 and TRBJ1-4; unclear D gene. This CDR3 has 14 residues. CDR1 is MNHEY, CDR2 SVGAGI, per germline. V dropped 4 bases and J dropped 0 bases, with 6 bases sitting between them. The DNA for the CDR3 is TGTGCCAGCAGTTCCACTGCAACTAATGAAAAACTGTTTTTT. It specifies CASSSTATNEKLFF.

This rearrangement joins TRBV18 to TRBJ1-2, with TRBD1 matching over 8 bases. The CDR3 is 14 residues long. Trimming at V came to 1 base and at J to 6 bases, leaving 4 bases not matched to a gene. Germline assignment: CDR1 KGHSH and CDR2 LQKENI. CDR3 nucleotides: TGTGCCAGCTCACCACGCCAGGGGGCGGATGGCTACACCTTC. It codes for CASSPRQGADGYTF.

This chain connects TRBV7-8 to TRBJ2-7, with TRBD1 matching 8 bases. V lost 0 bases to trimming and J lost 4 bases; unmatched junction nucleotides: 2. Looked up from germline, CDR1 is SGHVS and CDR2 is FQNEAQ. The CDR3 runs 14 residues. The CDR3 DNA reads as TGTGCCAGCAGCTTAGCGGGACAGGATTACGAGCAGTACTTC. Protein product: CASSLAGQDYEQYF. Supplemented by reference TRBV7-8 and TRBJ2-7, the full variable domain reads GAGVSQSPRYKVAKRGQDVALRCDPISGHVSLFWYQQALGQGPEFLTYFQNEAQLDKSGLPSDRFFAERPEGSVSTLKIQRTQQEDSAVYLCASSLAGQDYEQYFGPGTRLTVT.